A selection of T cell receptor beta chains follows, all from one sample in a study of tumor-infiltrating lymphocytes in primary liver carcinoma. TCRdb used MiXCR to reprocess the multiplex PCR reads, holding one entry per CDR3 protein. The sample has around 88,000 distinct CDR3 sequences; 65% to 70% are singletons. Sample: tumor-adjacent normal liver tissue. The receptors were gathered from a man aged 35 to 55 with primary liver carcinoma and hepatitis B virus infection. Both conserved end residues are part of each CDR3. A D gene is named only where the DNA matches it firmly. The size entry is marked missing in some rows and otherwise reads once, few, many or a size class.

clone_size: once; v_call: TRBV11-2; j_call: TRBJ2-6; d_call: -; cdr3_nt: TGTGCCAGCACCTTATGGCCAGGGCACAGCTCTGGGGCCAGCGTCCTGACTTTC; cdr3_aa: CASTLWPGHSSGASVLTF
clone_size: -; v_call: TRBV10-3; j_call: TRBJ2-3; d_call: -; cdr3_nt: TGTGCCATCAGTGAAAACGTAGTCACAGATACGCAGTATTTT; cdr3_aa: CAISENVVTDTQYF
clone_size: -; v_call: TRBV10-3; j_call: TRBJ2-6; d_call: -; cdr3_nt: TGTGCCATCAGTGTGGGACGTGTCGGCTTAAACTCTGGGGCCAACGTCCTGACTTTC; cdr3_aa: CAISVGRVGLNSGANVLTF
clone_size: -; v_call: TRBV11-3; j_call: TRBJ2-1; d_call: TRBD2; cdr3_nt: TGTGCCAGCAGCTTGGGCCTTACTAGCGCCTCCTACAATGAGCAGTTCTTC; cdr3_aa: CASSLGLTSASYNEQFF
clone_size: -; v_call: TRBV29-1; j_call: TRBJ2-7; d_call: -; cdr3_nt: TGCAGCGTCAATAGGGGTGGATGGAACGAGCAGTACTTC; cdr3_aa: CSVNRGGWNEQYF
clone_size: -; v_call: TRBV11-2; j_call: TRBJ2-1; d_call: TRBD2; cdr3_nt: TGTGCCAGCAACTGCTCTTCGACTAGTGGGAGGGGAGGCGGGTTCTTC; cdr3_aa: CASNCSSTSGRGGGFF
clone_size: -; v_call: TRBV6-5; j_call: TRBJ2-6; d_call: TRBD1; cdr3_nt: TGTGCCAGCAGACTTTCGACAGGGATGAATGCTGGGGCCAACGTCCTGACTTTC; cdr3_aa: CASRLSTGMNAGANVLTF
clone_size: many; v_call: TRBV4-2; j_call: TRBJ2-5; d_call: -; cdr3_nt: TGTGCCAGCAGCCAAGATTGGGGGGAGCAAGAGACCCAGTACTTC; cdr3_aa: CASSQDWGEQETQYF
clone_size: many; v_call: TRBV12-3/TRBV12-4; j_call: TRBJ2-7; d_call: TRBD1; cdr3_nt: TGTGCCAGCAGCCCGGGACAGGGGCCCTACGAGCAGTACTTC; cdr3_aa: CASSPGQGPYEQYF
clone_size: -; v_call: TRBV29-1; j_call: TRBJ1-2; d_call: TRBD1; cdr3_nt: TGTGCCTACAGGGGGGGAAGCTGCTATGGCTACACCTTC; cdr3_aa: CAYRGGSCYGYTF
clone_size: -; v_call: TRBV7-9; j_call: TRBJ2-7; d_call: -; cdr3_nt: TGTACCAGCAGCTTATCCCCCTCCTACGAGCAGTACTTC; cdr3_aa: CTSSLSPSYEQYF
clone_size: -; v_call: TRBV11-2; j_call: TRBJ2-1; d_call: -; cdr3_nt: TGTGCCAGCTGCGTCGACAGGCCCTTCTACAATGAGCAGTTCTTC; cdr3_aa: CASCVDRPFYNEQFF
clone_size: many; v_call: TRBV29-1; j_call: TRBJ2-3; d_call: TRBD2; cdr3_nt: TGCAGCGTTACGCTAGCGGGATTCTCAGATACGCAGTATTTT; cdr3_aa: CSVTLAGFSDTQYF
clone_size: -; v_call: TRBV28; j_call: TRBJ1-4; d_call: -; cdr3_nt: TGTGCCGGCAGTTTAGGACAGCTTAAAGGAAAACTGTTTTTT; cdr3_aa: CAGSLGQLKGKLFF
clone_size: -; v_call: TRBV6-1; j_call: TRBJ1-1; d_call: -; cdr3_nt: TGTGCCAGGAGCAGTTCAAGTACAGGTGGCACTGAGGCTTTCTTT; cdr3_aa: CARSSSSTGGTEAFF
clone_size: -; v_call: TRBV11-2; j_call: TRBJ2-5; d_call: -; cdr3_nt: TGTGCCAGCGGACTGGCAGGGCCCGCGGAGACCCATTACTTC; cdr3_aa: CASGLAGPAETHYF
clone_size: -; v_call: TRBV29-1; j_call: TRBJ2-1; d_call: -; cdr3_nt: TGTAGCGTTAAAGAGACCATTGGCAATGAGCAGTTCTTC; cdr3_aa: CSVKETIGNEQFF
clone_size: -; v_call: TRBV11-2; j_call: TRBJ2-1; d_call: TRBD2; cdr3_nt: TGTGCTAGCAGCTTATCATACGGACTAGTGGGAGGGAAGAGCTCCTACAATGAGCAGTTCTTC; cdr3_aa: CASSLSYGLVGGKSSYNEQFF
clone_size: once; v_call: TRBV4-2; j_call: TRBJ2-1; d_call: -; cdr3_nt: TGTGCCAGCAGCCAAGTGACAGGAGCGGTTGAGCAGTTCTTC; cdr3_aa: CASSQVTGAVEQFF
clone_size: many; v_call: TRBV30; j_call: TRBJ1-6; d_call: -; cdr3_nt: TGTGCCTGGAACGAAGGTGATTCACCCCTCCACTTT; cdr3_aa: CAWNEGDSPLHF
clone_size: medium-sized; v_call: TRBV29-1; j_call: TRBJ2-1; d_call: -; cdr3_nt: TGCAGCGTGCCCAGGGGAAATGAGCAGTTCTTC; cdr3_aa: CSVPRGNEQFF
clone_size: once; v_call: TRBV30; j_call: TRBJ1-5; d_call: -; cdr3_nt: TGTGCCTGGAGAAAAGGGGCCAATCAGCCCAAGCATTTT; cdr3_aa: CAWRKGANQPKHF
clone_size: -; v_call: TRBV28; j_call: TRBJ2-3; d_call: TRBD2; cdr3_nt: TGTGCCAGCAGTTTTTCTAGCGGGTTCACAGATACGCAGTATTTT; cdr3_aa: CASSFSSGFTDTQYF
clone_size: few; v_call: TRBV14; j_call: TRBJ2-1; d_call: -; cdr3_nt: TGTGCCAGCGGCCCCCGAGGGACATTCTACAATGAGCAGTTCTTC; cdr3_aa: CASGPRGTFYNEQFF
clone_size: many; v_call: TRBV29-1; j_call: TRBJ2-7; d_call: TRBD1; cdr3_nt: TGCAGCGTTGAAGTACAGGGGTCTTACGAGCAGTACTTC; cdr3_aa: CSVEVQGSYEQYF
clone_size: -; v_call: TRBV12-3/TRBV12-4; j_call: TRBJ2-7; d_call: -; cdr3_nt: TGTACCAGCAGTTCTGGTACTGTCTCCAACGAGCAGTACTTC; cdr3_aa: CTSSSGTVSNEQYF
clone_size: few; v_call: TRBV5-1; j_call: TRBJ2-7; d_call: TRBD2; cdr3_nt: TGCGCCAGCAGCTTGGCTGGGAGTGCGGGAGGGAACTACGAGCAGTACTTC; cdr3_aa: CASSLAGSAGGNYEQYF
clone_size: -; v_call: TRBV7-9; j_call: TRBJ2-1; d_call: TRBD1; cdr3_nt: TGTGCCAGCAGCTACCTACAGGGGACAGACTACAATGAGCAGTTCTTC; cdr3_aa: CASSYLQGTDYNEQFF
clone_size: -; v_call: TRBV11-2; j_call: TRBJ1-1; d_call: -; cdr3_nt: TGTGCCAGCAGCCCTCTACCGGGCACCATGAACACTGAAGCTATCTTT; cdr3_aa: CASSPLPGTMNTEAIF